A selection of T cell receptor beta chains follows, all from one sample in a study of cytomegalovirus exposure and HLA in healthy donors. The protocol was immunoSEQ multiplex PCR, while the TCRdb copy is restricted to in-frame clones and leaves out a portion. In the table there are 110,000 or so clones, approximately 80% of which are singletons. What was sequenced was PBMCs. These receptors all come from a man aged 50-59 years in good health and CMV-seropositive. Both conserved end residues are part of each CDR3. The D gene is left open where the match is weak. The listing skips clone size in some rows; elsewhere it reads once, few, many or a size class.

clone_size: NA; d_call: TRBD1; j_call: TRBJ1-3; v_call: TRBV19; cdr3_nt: TGTGCCAGTAGTACAGGGGGTGGAAACACCATATATTTT; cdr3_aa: CASSTGGGNTIYF
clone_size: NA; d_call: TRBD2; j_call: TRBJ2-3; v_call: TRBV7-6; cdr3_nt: TGTGCCAGCAGCGCCGGGGGGGGCACAGATACGCAGTATTTT; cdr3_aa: CASSAGGGTDTQYF
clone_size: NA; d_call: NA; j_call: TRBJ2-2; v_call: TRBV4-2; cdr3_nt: TGTGCCAGCAGCCAAGATGAGAGCACCGGGGAGCTGTTTTTT; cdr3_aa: CASSQDESTGELFF
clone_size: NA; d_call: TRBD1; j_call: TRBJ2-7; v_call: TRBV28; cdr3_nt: TGTGCCAGCAGAAGGAGACAGGGGTTGCACGAGCAGTACTTC; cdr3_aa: CASRRRQGLHEQYF
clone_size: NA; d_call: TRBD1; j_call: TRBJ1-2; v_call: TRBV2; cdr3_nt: TGTGCCAGCAAGGATTCAGGGGGCTATGGCTACACCTTC; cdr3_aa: CASKDSGGYGYTF
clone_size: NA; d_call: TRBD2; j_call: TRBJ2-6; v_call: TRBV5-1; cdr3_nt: TGCGCCAGCAGCCCGGGACTAGCGGGGTCTCGATCTGGGGCCAACGTCCTGACTTTC; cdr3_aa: CASSPGLAGSRSGANVLTF
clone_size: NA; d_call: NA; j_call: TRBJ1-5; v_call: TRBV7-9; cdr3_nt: TGTGCCAGCAGCTTAGACCTGAGTCAGCCCCAGCATTTT; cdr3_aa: CASSLDLSQPQHF
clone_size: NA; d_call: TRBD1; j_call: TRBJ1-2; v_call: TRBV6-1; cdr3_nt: TGTGCCAGCAGTCGCCCCCCTGGACAGGGGAATGGCTACACCTTC; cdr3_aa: CASSRPPGQGNGYTF
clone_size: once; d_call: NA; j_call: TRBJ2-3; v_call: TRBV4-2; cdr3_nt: TGTGCCAGCAGCCAAGATACGGCTGACAGGCCAATTCGAGCGGAGAACACAGATACGCAGTATTTT; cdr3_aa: CASSQDTADRPIRAENTDTQYF
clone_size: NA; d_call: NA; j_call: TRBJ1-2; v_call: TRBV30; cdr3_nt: TGTGCCTGCGGAAACACGGGGGTCTATGGCTACACCTTC; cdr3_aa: CACGNTGVYGYTF
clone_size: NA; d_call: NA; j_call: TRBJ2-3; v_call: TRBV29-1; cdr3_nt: TGCAGCGTTGAGAGGGAGGAAGATACGCAGTATTTT; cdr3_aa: CSVEREEDTQYF
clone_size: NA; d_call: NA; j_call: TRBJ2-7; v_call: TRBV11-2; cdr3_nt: TGTGCCAGCACCCGGGGTCACTACGAGCAGTACTTC; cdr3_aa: CASTRGHYEQYF
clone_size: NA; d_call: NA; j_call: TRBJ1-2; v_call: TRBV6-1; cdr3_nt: TGTGCCAGCAGTGGGGATGCGCAGGGAGGTAGAATAGGCTACACCTTC; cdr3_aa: CASSGDAQGGRIGYTF
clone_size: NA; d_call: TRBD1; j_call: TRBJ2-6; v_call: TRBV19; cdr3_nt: TGTGCCAGCTCACTTCCGGGACAGGCATACCTCTCTGGGGCCAACGTCCTGACTTTC; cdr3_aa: CASSLPGQAYLSGANVLTF
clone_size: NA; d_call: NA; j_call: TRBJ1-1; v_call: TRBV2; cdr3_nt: TGTGCCAGCAGACAGGGCTTGGCTTTCTTT; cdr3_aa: CASRQGLAFF
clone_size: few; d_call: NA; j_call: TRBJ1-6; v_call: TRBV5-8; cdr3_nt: TGTGCCAGCAGCTTGGGCCAGGGTAATTCACCCCTCCACTTT; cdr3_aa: CASSLGQGNSPLHF
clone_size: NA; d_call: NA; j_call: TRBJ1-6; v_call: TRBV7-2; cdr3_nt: TGTGCCAGCAGCCCGCCCATCAGGCTACCTAATTCACCCCTCCACTTT; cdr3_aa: CASSPPIRLPNSPLHF
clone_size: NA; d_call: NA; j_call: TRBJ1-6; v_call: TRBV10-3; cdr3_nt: TGTGCCATCGCCGGGGCCTATAATTCACCCCTCCACTTT; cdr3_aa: CAIAGAYNSPLHF
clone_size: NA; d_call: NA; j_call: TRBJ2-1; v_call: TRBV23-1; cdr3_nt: TGCGCCAGCAGTCAATGGGGCAGGGGGGCTCGCAATGAGCAGTTCTTC; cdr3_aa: CASSQWGRGARNEQFF
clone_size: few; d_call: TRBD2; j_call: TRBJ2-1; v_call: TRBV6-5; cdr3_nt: TGTGCCAGCAGGCGAGCGGGGGGCCTCTACAATGAGCAGTTCTTC; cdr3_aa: CASRRAGGLYNEQFF
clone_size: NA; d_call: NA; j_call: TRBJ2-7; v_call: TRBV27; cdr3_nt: TGTGCCAGCAGCCCTGGGGGGGCAGGCCCCTACGAGCAGTACTTC; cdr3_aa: CASSPGGAGPYEQYF
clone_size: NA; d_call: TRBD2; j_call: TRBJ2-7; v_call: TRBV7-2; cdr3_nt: TGTGCCAGCAGCCCACCCGGGGGGGGACGGGGCGAGCAGTACTTC; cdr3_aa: CASSPPGGGRGEQYF
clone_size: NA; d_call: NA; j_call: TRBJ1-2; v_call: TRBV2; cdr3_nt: TGTGCCAGCAGTTATCAACCCGGCTATGGCTACACCTTC; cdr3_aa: CASSYQPGYGYTF
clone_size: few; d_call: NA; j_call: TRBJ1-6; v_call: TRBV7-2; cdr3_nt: TGTGCCAGCAGCACCTCCCGACAGGCCTATAATTCACCCCTCCACTTT; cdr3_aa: CASSTSRQAYNSPLHF
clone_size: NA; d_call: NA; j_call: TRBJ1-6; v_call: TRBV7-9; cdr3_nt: TGTGCCAGCAGCCCCACTGACAGATTAAATTCACCCCTCCACTTT; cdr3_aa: CASSPTDRLNSPLHF
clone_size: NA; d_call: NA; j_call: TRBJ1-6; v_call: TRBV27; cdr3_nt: TGTGCCAGCAGACCACAGGGTTATAATTCACCCCTCCACTTT; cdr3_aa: CASRPQGYNSPLHF
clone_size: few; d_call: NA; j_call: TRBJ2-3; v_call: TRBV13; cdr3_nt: TGTGCCAGCAGCTTAGTCGCGGGGTTCAGCACAGATACGCAGTATTTT; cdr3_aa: CASSLVAGFSTDTQYF
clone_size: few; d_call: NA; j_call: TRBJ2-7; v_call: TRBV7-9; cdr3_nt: TGTGCCAGCAGCTTACCGGGACTGCAGACTAACGAGCAGTACTTC; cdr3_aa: CASSLPGLQTNEQYF
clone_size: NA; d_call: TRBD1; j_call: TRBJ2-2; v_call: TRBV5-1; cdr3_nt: TGCGCCAGCAGCTGGAAGGGACAGGGGACCGGGGAGCTGTTTTTT; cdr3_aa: CASSWKGQGTGELFF
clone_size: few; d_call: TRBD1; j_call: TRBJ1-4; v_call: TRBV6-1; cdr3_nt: TGTGCCAGCAGCCTCGCGGGACAGGGTAATGAAAAACTGTTTTTT; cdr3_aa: CASSLAGQGNEKLFF
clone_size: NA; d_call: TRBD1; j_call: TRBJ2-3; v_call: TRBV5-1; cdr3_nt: TGCGCCAGCAGCTTACAGGGGGCGAGGGCAGATACGCAGTATTTT; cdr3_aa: CASSLQGARADTQYF
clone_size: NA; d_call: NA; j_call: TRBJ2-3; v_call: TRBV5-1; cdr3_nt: TGCGCCAGCAGCTTCGCAGATACGCAGTATTTT; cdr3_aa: CASSFADTQYF
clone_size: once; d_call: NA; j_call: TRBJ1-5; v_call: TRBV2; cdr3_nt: TGTGCCAGCAGAGGGGCCCCTTGGGAGCCCCAGCATTTT; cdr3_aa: CASRGAPWEPQHF
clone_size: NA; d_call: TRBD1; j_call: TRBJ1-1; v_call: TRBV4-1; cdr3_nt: TGCGCCAGCAGCCAAGTACAGGGGTTCACTGAAGCTTTCTTT; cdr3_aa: CASSQVQGFTEAFF
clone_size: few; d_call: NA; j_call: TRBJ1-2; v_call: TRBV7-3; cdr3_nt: TGTGCCAGCAGCTTAAACCAGGGTTGGAGCTATGGCTACACCTTC; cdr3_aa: CASSLNQGWSYGYTF
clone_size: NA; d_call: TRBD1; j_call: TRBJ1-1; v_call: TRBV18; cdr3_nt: TGTGCCAGCTCACCCCCGGGACAGGGGGGAACTGAAGCTTTCTTT; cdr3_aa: CASSPPGQGGTEAFF
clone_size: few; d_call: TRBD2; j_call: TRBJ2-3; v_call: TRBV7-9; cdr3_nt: TGTGCCAGCAGCCCCGTCCCTGCGGGGGGTAGAACAGATACGCAGTATTTT; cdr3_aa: CASSPVPAGGRTDTQYF
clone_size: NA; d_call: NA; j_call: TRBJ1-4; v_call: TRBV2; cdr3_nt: TGTGCCAGCAGCCGATGGGCTGAGGGTGAAAAACTGTTTTTT; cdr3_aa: CASSRWAEGEKLFF
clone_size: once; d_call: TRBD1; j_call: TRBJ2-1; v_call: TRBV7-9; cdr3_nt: TGTGCCAGCAGCTCCCTTAGGACAGGGGGTAGGGTCAATGAGCAGTTCTTC; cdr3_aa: CASSSLRTGGRVNEQFF
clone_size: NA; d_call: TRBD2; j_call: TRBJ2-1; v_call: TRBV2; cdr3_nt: TGTGCCAGCATCTCGGGGCGGGGGGGCAATGAGCAGTTCTTC; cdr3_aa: CASISGRGGNEQFF
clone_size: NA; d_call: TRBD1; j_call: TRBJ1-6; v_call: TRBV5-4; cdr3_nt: TGTGCCAGCAGCTTGGGAGGGACAGGTAATTCACCCCTCCACTTT; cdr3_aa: CASSLGGTGNSPLHF
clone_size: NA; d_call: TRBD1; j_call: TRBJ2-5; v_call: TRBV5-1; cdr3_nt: TGCGCCAGCAGGGGGACAGGGGGGCTGGAGACCCAGTACTTC; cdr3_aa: CASRGTGGLETQYF
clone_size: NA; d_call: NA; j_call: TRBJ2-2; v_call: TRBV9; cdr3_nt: TGTGCCAGCGCTCGGGAGCTAGCGTACACCGGGGAGCTGTTTTTT; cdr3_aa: CASARELAYTGELFF
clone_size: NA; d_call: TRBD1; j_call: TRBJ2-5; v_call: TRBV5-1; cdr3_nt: TGCGCCAGCAGCCCCTTAGGACAGGGACAAGAGACCCAGTACTTC; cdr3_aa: CASSPLGQGQETQYF
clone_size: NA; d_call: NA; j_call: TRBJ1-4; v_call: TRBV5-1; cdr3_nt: TGCGCCAGCAGCTTGGCTCCGGAGGACTTTAATGAAAAACTGTTTTTT; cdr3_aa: CASSLAPEDFNEKLFF
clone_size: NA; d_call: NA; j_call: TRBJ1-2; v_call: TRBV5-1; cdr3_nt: TGCGCCAGCCGGAAGTCAGGGGATCCCGGCTACACCTTC; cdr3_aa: CASRKSGDPGYTF
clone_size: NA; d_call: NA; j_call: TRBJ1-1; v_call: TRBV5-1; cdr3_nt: TGCGCCAGCAGCGCGCGTACAGCGAACACTGAAGCTTTCTTT; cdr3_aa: CASSARTANTEAFF
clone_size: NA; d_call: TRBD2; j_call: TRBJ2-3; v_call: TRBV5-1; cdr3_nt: TGCGCCAGCAGCACTTCTAGCGGTTCTGGCACAGATACGCAGTATTTT; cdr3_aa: CASSTSSGSGTDTQYF
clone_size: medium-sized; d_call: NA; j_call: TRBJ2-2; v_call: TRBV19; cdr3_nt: TGTGCCAGTAGTATAGGGGGCCCCGGGGAGCTGTTTTTT; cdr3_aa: CASSIGGPGELFF
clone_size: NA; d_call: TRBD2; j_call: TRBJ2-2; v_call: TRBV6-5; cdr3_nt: TGTGCCAGCAGTTCTAGCGGGGATTTGGGCGGGGAGCTGTTTTTT; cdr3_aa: CASSSSGDLGGELFF
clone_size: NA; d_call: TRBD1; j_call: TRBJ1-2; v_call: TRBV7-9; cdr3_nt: TGTGCCAGCAGCACAGGGGCACGGGCCTACTATGGCTACACCTTC; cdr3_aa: CASSTGARAYYGYTF
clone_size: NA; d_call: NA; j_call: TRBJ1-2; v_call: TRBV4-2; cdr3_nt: TGTGCCAGCAGCCAAGGAGGGTACGATGGCTACACCTTC; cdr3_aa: CASSQGGYDGYTF
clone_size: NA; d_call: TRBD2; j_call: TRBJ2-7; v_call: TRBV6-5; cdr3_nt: TGTGCCAGCAGACTCAGCGGGAGAGAGTACGAGCAGTACTTC; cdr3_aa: CASRLSGREYEQYF
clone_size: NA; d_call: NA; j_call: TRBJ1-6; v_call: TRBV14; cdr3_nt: TGTGCCAGCAGCCAAGATACAGGGACCTCCTATAATTCCCCCCTCCACTTT; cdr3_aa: CASSQDTGTSYNSPLHF
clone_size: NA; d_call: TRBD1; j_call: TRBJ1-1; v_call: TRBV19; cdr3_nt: TGTGCCAGTAGGACAGGGGTCACTGAAGCTTTCTTT; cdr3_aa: CASRTGVTEAFF
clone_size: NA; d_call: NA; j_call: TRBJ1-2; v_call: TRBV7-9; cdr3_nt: TGTGCCAGCAGCCGGGGGGGAAACTATGGCTACACCTTC; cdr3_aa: CASSRGGNYGYTF
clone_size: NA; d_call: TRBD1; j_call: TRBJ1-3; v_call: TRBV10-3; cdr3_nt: TGTGCCATCAGTGAAGGGGACAGCCGAAACACCATATATTTT; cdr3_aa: CAISEGDSRNTIYF
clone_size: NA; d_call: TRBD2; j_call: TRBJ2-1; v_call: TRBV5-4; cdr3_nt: TGTGCCACCGGGACTAGCGGGAGGATCTCCTACAATGAGCAGTTCTTC; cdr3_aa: CATGTSGRISYNEQFF
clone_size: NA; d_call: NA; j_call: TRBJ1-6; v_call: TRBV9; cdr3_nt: TGTGCCAGCAGCGTAGAGGCCGGCGGTTCACCCCTCCACTTT; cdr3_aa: CASSVEAGGSPLHF
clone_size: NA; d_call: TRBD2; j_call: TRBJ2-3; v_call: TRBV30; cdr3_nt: TGTGCCTGGAGCCAGACTAGCGGGAGTGATACGCAGTATTTT; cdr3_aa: CAWSQTSGSDTQYF